The TCR beta chain described here comes from a study of tumor-infiltrating lymphocytes in oesophageal squamous cell carcinoma. From the PCR reads, TCRdb called clonotypes with MiXCR, one entry per CDR3 protein. Among 9,500 to 15,000 distinct CDR3 sequences listed, around 57% were seen once. This clonotype has only a few counts. The sequenced material came from esophageal tumor tissue. This receptor was taken from a female donor with esophageal squamous cell carcinoma.

This chain's CDR3 is CASSQGQGNQPQHF. DNA of the CDR3: TGTGCCAGCAGCCAGGGGCAGGGTAATCAGCCCCAGCATTTT. The chain is built from TRBV12-3 or TRBV12-4 and TRBJ1-5, with a weak D call TRBD1 (6 bases). CDR3 length: 14 residues. The V end was cut by 6 bases, the J end by 4 bases, with 13 bases between.